This entry lists 28 T cell receptor beta chains sequenced from one sample in a study of response to subunit inactivated influenza vaccine. From the RT-PCR reads, TCRdb called clonotypes with MiXCR, one entry per CDR3 protein. Of fewer than 350,000 distinct CDR3 sequences listed, roughly 22% are singletons. Sequencing used PBMCs from blood, obtained less than 22 months after vaccination. These receptors all stem from a man between 50 and 69 years old who received an inactivated influenza vaccine.

A few counts support this clonotype. The rearrangement uses TRBV19 and TRBJ1-1, with 9 bases aligning to TRBD1. V lost 5 bases to trimming and J lost 0 bases; unmatched junction nucleotides: 7. The CDR3 is made up of 16 amino acids. Germline CDR1 LNHDA, CDR2 SQIVND (reference sequence). In nucleotides, the CDR3 is TGTGCCAGTAGTTTTCGGACAGGGGTCTTGAACACTGAAGCTTTCTTT. This codes for CASSFRTGVLNTEAFF.

The rearrangement uses TRBV28 and TRBJ2-5; D uncertain. This CDR3 is 14 amino acids long. Germline CDR1 and CDR2: MDHEN and SYDVKM. V lost 5 bases and J 6 bases, leaving 16 bases between the germline ends. The CDR3 DNA is TGTGCCAGCAGTACACACTTGTTAGGGAAGACCCAGTACTTC. It specifies CASSTHLLGKTQYF.

The table lists this clonotype with a few counts. V usage is TRBV24-1 and J usage is TRBJ2-3; 12 positions match TRBD1. CDR1 KGHDR and CDR2 SFDVKD come from the germline V gene. This CDR3 is built from 16 residues. Trimming took 9 bases from V and 4 from J; bases not matched to a gene: 10. The CDR3 loop reads CATARGTGGAADTQYF. CDR3 in DNA: TGTGCCACCGCACGCGGGACAGGGGGCGCGGCAGATACGCAGTATTTT.

The sample holds many counts of this clonotype. The chain uses TRBV27 and TRBJ1-4, with 10 bases identical to TRBD1. Germline-derived CDR1 and CDR2 are MNHEY and SMNVEV (reference sequence). V shed 6 bases and J 7 bases; nucleotides not matched to a gene: 5. This CDR3 comprises 14 residues. The CDR3 reads CASSRQGASEKLFF. In nucleotides, the CDR3 is TGTGCCAGCAGCCGACAGGGGGCAAGTGAAAAACTGTTTTTT.

In its sample, this clonotype was seen once. The chain couples TRBV9 to TRBJ2-5; D remains unclear. V gave up 0 bases and J gave up 2 bases, with 8 bases separating them. CDR3 size: 14 residues. CDR1 is SGDLS, CDR2 YYNGEE, per germline. CDR3 protein: CASSVEAGQETQYF. CDR3 bases: TGTGCCAGCAGCGTAGAGGCCGGACAAGAGACCCAGTACTTC.

This clonotype showed up just a few times. CDR3 nucleotides: TGTGCCAGCTCACCCGGGACAGGGGTTGCTTTCTTT. This translates into CASSPGTGVAFF. This chain joins TRBV18 and TRBJ1-1; 10 nucleotides agree with TRBD1. The CDR3 is 12 residues long. Germline assignment: CDR1 KGHSH and CDR2 LQKENI. V dropped 3 bases and J dropped 11; count of bases not matched to a gene: 3.

The chain uses TRBV5-5 and TRBJ1-4; maybe TRBD1 (5 bases). CDR3 length: 14 residues. CDR1 and CDR2 (germline): SGHKS, YYEKEE (reference sequence). Trimming stripped 4 bases from V and 1 base from J, with 8 bases between. CDR3 coding DNA: TGTGCCAGCAGCGAGACAGTAACTAATGAAAAACTGTTTTTT. Protein product: CASSETVTNEKLFF.

The V gene is TRBV6-1, the J gene TRBJ2-1, with D tentatively TRBD2 (6 bases). The CDR3 extends over 15 amino acids. The V gene lost 4 bases and the J gene lost 1 base, with 11 bases spanning the gap. Germline V lookup: CDR1 MNHNS, CDR2 SASEGT. The CDR3 here is CASSGLAESYNEQFF. The CDR3 region has the DNA TGTGCCAGCAGTGGGTTAGCGGAGTCCTACAATGAGCAGTTCTTC.

The V gene is TRBV29-1, the J gene TRBJ1-1; 8 bases line up with TRBD1. This CDR3 has 13 amino acids. V lost 6 bases and J lost 1; bases outside the gene matches: 4. Germline assignment: CDR1 SQVTM and CDR2 ANQGSEA. The CDR3 region is CSVQGVRNTEAFF. In DNA, the CDR3 is TGCAGCGTACAGGGGGTCCGGAACACTGAAGCTTTCTTT.

Concerning this clonotype: This CDR3 fails to terminate in the conserved phenylalanine or tryptophan, so it likely reflects a read error. The chain links TRBV7-9 to TRBJ2-1; 7 bases match TRBD2. This CDR3 has 15 residues. V trimming: 5 bases; J trimming: 4 bases; junction bases outside the gene matches: 8. The germline V gene has CDR1 SEHNR and CDR2 FQNEAQ (reference sequence). CDR3 sequence: CASSPTGRYYNEQFL. The CDR3 DNA reads as TGTGCCAGCAGCCCCACCGGGAGGTATTACAATGAGCAGTTCTTA.

The rearrangement joins TRBV5-1 to TRBJ1-4; possible D gene TRBD1, 5 bases. The CDR3 sequence is 14 residues long. The germline gives CDR1 SGHRS, CDR2 YFSETQ. Trimming took 4 bases from V and 8 from J, leaving 15 bases between them. The CDR3 coding sequence is TGCGCCAGCAGCCCCGGGGCGGGGCGGGAAAAACTGTTTTTT. Residues: CASSPGAGREKLFF.

CDR3 in DNA: TGCAGTGCTAGTTGGACTAGCGACAATGAGCAGTTCTTC. Its protein is CSASWTSDNEQFF. This sequence joins TRBV20-1 and TRBJ2-1, with 9 bases identical to TRBD2. The CDR3 length is 13 residues. Germline V lookup: CDR1 DFQATT, CDR2 SNEGSKA (reference sequence). With 3 bases clipped from V and 5 bases from J, the junction kept 2 bases outside the gene matches.

The J gene is TRBJ2-3, the V gene TRBV10-2; 8 nucleotides match TRBD2. V dropped 6 bases and J dropped 9; count of bases not matched to a gene: 14. The CDR3 contains 15 residues. CDR1 and CDR2 from the germline V gene are WSHSY and SAAADI. The CDR3 protein is CASRQPGLVLATQYF. The CDR3 DNA reads TGCGCCAGCAGGCAGCCGGGACTAGTCCTCGCAACGCAGTATTTT.

This clonotype was counted a few times. DNA of the CDR3: TGTGCCAGCAGCTTAGTTCAGGGGTCCTCTTCCGAGCAGTACTTC. This gives the protein CASSLVQGSSSEQYF. This rearrangement joins TRBV7-2 to TRBJ2-7; D is perhaps TRBD1 (6 bases). Per germline, CDR1 SGHTA and CDR2 FQGNSA. Trimming shortened V by 1 base and J by 6 bases, and 16 bases separated the two germline ends. The CDR3 runs to 15 residues.

For the CDR3, the DNA is TGTGCCAGCAGCGACTCCGGGACAGAAAACACTGAAGCTTTCTTT. It yields the protein CASSDSGTENTEAFF. The chain uses TRBV5-8 and TRBJ1-1; 7 nucleotides match TRBD1. V gave up 4 bases and J gave up 2 bases; unmatched junction bases: 8. From germline, CDR1 is SGHTS and CDR2 YDEGEE. CDR3 size: 15 residues.

This clonotype was seen only a few times. The chain uses TRBV6-4 and TRBJ2-7; 8 positions match TRBD1. The CDR3 length is 13 residues. The germline V gene encodes CDR1 MRHNA and CDR2 SNTAGT. V lost 3 bases to trimming and J lost 5 bases; unmatched junction nucleotides: 3. Written as DNA, the CDR3 is TGTGCCAGCAGTGAACAGGGGGAGGACGAGCAGTACTTC. As protein: CASSEQGEDEQYF.

The J gene is TRBJ2-4, the V gene TRBV30, with a possible D match to TRBD2 (5 bases). V lost 5 bases, J lost 1 base, and 9 bases lay in between. CDR3 length: 13 amino acids. CDR1 GTSNPN and CDR2 SVGIG come from the germline V gene (reference sequence). The CDR3 DNA reads as TGTGCCTGGGGTCGAGGGGCCAAAAACATTCAGTACTTC. Encoded protein: CAWGRGAKNIQYF.

This clonotype was found many times. J is TRBJ1-4 and V is TRBV23-1; D is unresolved. TRBV23-1 is an open reading frame, and its role is uncertain. The ends were cut back, 0 bases at V and 4 bases at J, with 12 bases in the middle. This CDR3 contains 16 residues. Here the CDR3 DNA reads TGCGCCAGCAGTCAATCGGGAAGGCAGATTAATGAAAAACTGTTTTTT. Its protein is CASSQSGRQINEKLFF.

The CDR3 coding sequence is TGTGCCAGCAGTTTAGTGGGGGGCGACACTGAAGCTTTCTTT. Translated: CASSLVGGDTEAFF. The chain carries TRBV12-3 or TRBV12-4 and TRBJ1-1; a possible D gene is TRBD1 (6 bases). Trimming stripped 1 base from V and 3 bases from J, with 9 bases between. The CDR3 length is 14 residues.

In its sample, this clonotype was seen a few times. J is TRBJ1-2 and V is TRBV19; D remains unclear. The CDR3 has 13 residues. In germline, CDR1 is LNHDA, CDR2 SQIVND (reference sequence). Trimming removed 3 bases at V and 7 bases at J, with 12 bases between. The CDR3 nucleotides read TGTGCCAGTAGTATCGAAAGGGATAGTGGCTACACCTTC. Amino acid sequence: CASSIERDSGYTF.

The V and J genes are TRBV6-5 and TRBJ1-1; the D is unclear. The CDR3 covers 14 residues. CDR1 and CDR2 from the germline V gene are MNHEY and SVGAGI. V was pared by 0 bases and J by 6 bases, with 11 bases between. CDR3 nucleotide sequence: TGTGCCAGCAGTTACTCCAGCCCGGCGGCTGAAGCTTTCTTT. Its protein product is CASSYSSPAAEAFF.

This clonotype has more than one count but fewer than ten. The V and J genes are TRBV28 and TRBJ2-1, with 8 bases matching TRBD1. The CDR3 is made up of 15 amino acids. CDR1 and CDR2 from the germline V gene are MDHEN and SYDVKM. V was clipped by 5 bases and J by 4 bases; unmatched bases: 7. The CDR3 DNA follows: TGTGCCAGCAGTAACAGGGGGATCCTATACAATGAGCAGTTCTTC. Translating it yields CASSNRGILYNEQFF.

This clonotype was detected many times. The rearrangement joins TRBV14 to TRBJ1-4; TRBD1 might be the D (6 bases). Germline-derived CDR1 and CDR2 are SGHDN and FVKESK. The CDR3 extends over 18 amino acids. Trimming pared 1 base from V and 8 bases from J, leaving 23 bases between. Written as DNA, the CDR3 is TGTGCCAGCAGCCAAGGGTTCCAGGCGGGGGCCCTCCCCGAAAAACTGTTTTTT. Its protein product is CASSQGFQAGALPEKLFF.

This clonotype was seen a handful of times. The chain links TRBV11-2 to TRBJ2-4; tentatively, D is TRBD1 (6 bases). Germline CDR1 and CDR2: SGHAT and FQNNGV. The ends were cut back, 2 bases at V and 0 bases at J, with 14 bases in the middle. The CDR3 length is 17 residues. The CDR3 coding sequence is TGTGCCAGCAGCTTAACCCGGACAGTCCTAGCCAAAAACATTCAGTACTTC. Encoded protein: CASSLTRTVLAKNIQYF.

The V and J genes are TRBV20-1 and TRBJ1-3, with TRBD1 matching 10 bases. The CDR3 covers 17 residues. Germline V lookup: CDR1 DFQATT, CDR2 SNEGSKA (reference sequence). The V gene end was trimmed by 2 bases and the J gene end by 0 bases; junction bases not matched to a gene: 7. The CDR3 protein is CSARPTGTGASGNTIYF. CDR3 DNA: TGCAGTGCTAGACCCACCGGGACAGGGGCCTCTGGAAACACCATATATTTT.

This clonotype was found a few times. This chain links TRBV20-1 with TRBJ2-5; 8 bases fit TRBD1. Germline V gene lookup returns CDR1 DFQATT and CDR2 SNEGSKA (reference sequence). The J segment lost 2 bases and the V segment lost 0 bases, leaving 5 bases of the junction unmatched. This CDR3 is 15 amino acids long. CDR3 nucleotides: TGCAGTGCTAGAGATGGGCAGGGGGCTCAAGAGACCCAGTACTTC. Its protein product is CSARDGQGAQETQYF.

This clonotype was picked up many times. The chain combines TRBV21-1 with TRBJ1-5; the table names TRBD1, a call not compared with the DNA. TRBV21-1 is classified as a pseudogene. The CDR3 has 16 amino acids. This chain's CDR3 is CASSKEYQGIPQPQHF. The CDR3 coding sequence is TGTGCCAGCAGCAAGGAGTATCAGGGAATTCCTCAGCCCCAGCATTTT.

This clonotype has more than one count but fewer than ten. V and J are TRBV20-1 and TRBJ1-2, with D uncertain. Trimming stripped 6 bases from V and 0 bases from J, with 11 bases between. CDR3 length equals 13 residues. Germline CDR1 is DFQATT and CDR2 is SNEGSKA (reference sequence). DNA of the CDR3: TGCAGTGCGGACGGTTCCCCTAACTATGGCTACACCTTC. It is translated as CSADGSPNYGYTF.